The 19 T cell receptor beta chains in this list originate from one sample, sequenced in a study of shared clonotypes between healthy human individuals. Using immunoSEQ multiplex PCR, the repertoire was profiled, and TCRdb retains in-frame clones only, with some absent. This sample has 2 million to 2.5 million clones, with around 95% found just once. The sequencing input was naive CD4+ T cells sorted from blood. Indicated subset: CD45RA+ positively selected. These receptors were taken from a man aged 18 to 30 in good health.

The J gene is TRBJ2-5, the V gene TRBV10-3, with TRBD2 as a possible D gene (6 bases). Germline CDR1 is ENHRY and CDR2 is SYGVKD. The CDR3 is 16 amino acids. Trimming stripped 1 base from V and 3 bases from J, with 15 bases between. Here the CDR3 DNA reads TGTGCCATCAGTGAGTGGGTGGAGGGAACCGAAGAGACCCAGTACTTC. The encoded protein is CAISEWVEGTEETQYF.

This chain joins TRBV4-2 and TRBJ1-4; perhaps TRBD1 as D (6 bases). Trimming stripped 0 bases from V and 6 bases from J, with 11 bases between. The CDR3 extends over 15 amino acids. Germline CDR1 LGHNA, CDR2 YNFKEQ. The CDR3 protein is CASSQDTGRDEKLFF. CDR3 DNA sequence: TGTGCCAGCAGCCAAGACACAGGGCGGGATGAAAAACTGTTTTTT.

V is TRBV7-9 and J is TRBJ2-5, with 8 bases aligning to TRBD1. In germline, CDR1 is SEHNR, CDR2 FQNEAQ (reference sequence). This CDR3 has 14 residues. Unmatched junction bases numbered 7, after V lost 5 bases and J lost 5 bases. The CDR3 DNA reads as TGTGCCAGCAGCCTACGACAGGGGTTGGAGACCCAGTACTTC. Encoded protein: CASSLRQGLETQYF.

On this clone itself: Other DNA sequences in this specimen translate into the identical CDR3. For the CDR3, the DNA is TGCGCCAGCACACTAGCGGACTCCTACGAGCAGTACTTC. Its protein is CASTLADSYEQYF. The chain employs TRBV5-1 and TRBJ2-7, with TRBD2 matching 8 bases. Germline loops: CDR1 SGHRS, CDR2 YFSETQ. This CDR3 has 13 residues. The V gene end was trimmed by 6 bases and the J gene end by 0 bases; junction bases not matched to a gene: 2.

This chain links TRBV29-1 with TRBJ1-2; D call uncertain. CDR1 is SQVTM, CDR2 ANQGSEA, per germline. Trimming stripped 3 bases from V and 4 bases from J, with 12 bases between. The CDR3 has 13 residues. The CDR3 loop is CSVESGQSYGYTF. Here the CDR3 DNA reads TGCAGCGTTGAGTCAGGCCAGTCCTATGGCTACACCTTC.

The chain combines TRBV10-2 with TRBJ2-5; TRBD2 might be the D (5 bases). There are 12 residues in the CDR3. Looked up from germline, CDR1 is WSHSY and CDR2 is SAAADI. Trimming pared 0 bases from V and 11 bases from J, leaving 10 bases between. Here the CDR3 reads CASSESRRLQYF. In DNA form, the CDR3 reads TGCGCCAGCAGTGAGTCGAGGCGACTACAGTACTTC.

V is TRBV6-5 and J is TRBJ2-1, with 11 nucleotides matching TRBD2. The CDR3 runs 15 residues. Per the germline V gene, CDR1 is MNHEY and CDR2 is SVGAGI. V shed 6 bases, J shed 0 bases, and the junction held 1 base outside the gene matches. The CDR3 reads CASRGLAASYNEQFF. The CDR3 DNA reads TGTGCCAGCAGGGGACTAGCGGCCTCCTACAATGAGCAGTTCTTC.

V gene TRBV7-8 combines with J gene TRBJ2-3, with 10 bases lining up with TRBD1. V was pared by 1 base and J by 0 bases, with 1 base of the junction left unmatched. CDR1 and CDR2 (germline): SGHVS, FQNEAQ. CDR3 length: 16 amino acids. The CDR3 coding sequence is TGTGCCAGCAGCTTAGGGACAGGGGGTAGCACAGATACGCAGTATTTT. The encoded protein is CASSLGTGGSTDTQYF.

The chain has TRBV6-5 and TRBJ1-6; 9 bases are a match to TRBD1. The germline V gene has CDR1 MNHEY and CDR2 SVGAGI. CDR3 size: 14 residues. Trimming cost V 6 bases and J 5 bases; bases outside gene matches: 2. For the CDR3, the DNA is TGTGCCAGCAGAGGGACAGGGAATAATTCACCCCTCCACTTT. Amino acid sequence: CASRGTGNNSPLHF.

This rearrangement joins TRBV5-1 to TRBJ2-5; D ambiguous. The length of the CDR3 is 13 residues. V was trimmed by 5 bases and J by 5 bases, leaving 13 bases between them. Germline lookup yields CDR1 SGHRS and CDR2 YFSETQ. The CDR3 reads CASRHAAGETQYF. The CDR3 DNA reads as TGCGCCAGCAGGCATGCGGCTGGGGAGACCCAGTACTTC. The full variable domain, rest sourced from reference TRBV5-1 and TRBJ2-5, is KAGVTQTPRYLIKTRGQQVTLSCSPISGHRSVSWYQQTPGQGLQFLFEYFSETQRNKGNFPGRFSGRQFSNSRSEMNVSTLELGDSALYLCASRHAAGETQYFGPGTRLLVL.

The chain carries TRBV7-6 and TRBJ1-3; D is undetermined. The germline V and J ends were trimmed by 7 bases and 0 bases, with 13 bases remaining between them. This CDR3 contains 15 residues. Per germline, CDR1 SGHVS and CDR2 FNYEAQ. CDR3 sequence (DNA): TGTGCCAGCACTCTGGCGGCAAGCTCTGGAAACACCATATATTTT. Translated, it gives CASTLAASSGNTIYF.

For this clone: Other DNA sequences of this sample code for an identical CDR3. The rearrangement uses TRBV5-1 and TRBJ1-4; 9 positions match TRBD1. The ends lost 3 bases at V and 8 bases at J; junction bases unmatched: 5. CDR1 is SGHRS and CDR2 is YFSETQ in the germline V gene. The CDR3 sequence is 14 residues long. CDR3 sequence reads: CASSSQGAGEKLFF. The CDR3 bases are TGCGCCAGCAGCTCACAGGGGGCGGGGGAAAAACTGTTTTTT.

J is TRBJ1-1 and V is TRBV18; 8 bases fit TRBD1. The CDR3 covers 14 residues. V dropped 8 bases and J dropped 4; count of bases not matched to a gene: 9. In germline, CDR1 is KGHSH, CDR2 LQKENI. The CDR3 DNA reads as TGTGCCAGCCATCCCCCAGGGGGCGTCACTGAAGCTTTCTTT. This codes for CASHPPGGVTEAFF.

CDR3 sequence reads: CASSSYYRGQGGTEAFF. CDR3 nucleotide sequence: TGTGCCAGTAGTAGTTACTATCGGGGACAGGGAGGCACTGAAGCTTTCTTT. The chain employs TRBV19 and TRBJ1-1; 9 nucleotides agree with TRBD1. V shed 4 bases and J 4 bases; nucleotides not matched to a gene: 13. The CDR3 contains 17 residues. The V gene's germline CDR1 is LNHDA and CDR2 SQIVND (reference sequence).

V and J are TRBV6-1 and TRBJ1-1; D call uncertain. Deletions cut 9 bases from V and 1 base from J, with 15 bases between. The CDR3 loop spans 14 amino acids. Germline-derived CDR1 and CDR2 are MNHNS and SASEGT. CDR3 protein: CASTRSSTNTEAFF. The DNA of the CDR3 is TGTGCCAGTACCCGGAGCAGCACGAACACTGAAGCTTTCTTT.

The rearrangement joins TRBV19 to TRBJ1-1; D is unclear. The CDR3 sequence is 11 residues long. Germline CDR1 and CDR2: LNHDA and SQIVND (reference sequence). Trimming shortened V by 6 bases and J by 6 bases, and 8 bases separated the two germline ends. The CDR3 reads CASRAGSEAFF. DNA of the CDR3: TGTGCCAGTAGGGCGGGATCTGAAGCTTTCTTT.

This rearrangement joins TRBV11-2 to TRBJ2-5, with no clear D. The ends were cut back, 2 bases at V and 5 bases at J, with 9 bases in the middle. Germline values: CDR1 SGHAT, CDR2 FQNNGV. There are 13 residues in the CDR3. The CDR3 DNA reads TGTGCCAGCAGCTTAATAGGGTGGGAGACCCAGTACTTC. It translates to CASSLIGWETQYF. Together with reference TRBV11-2 and TRBJ2-5, the CDR3 gives the full variable domain: EAGVAQSPRYKIIEKRQSVAFWCNPISGHATLYWYQQILGQGPKLLIQFQNNGVVDDSQLPKDRFSAERLKGVDSTLKIQPAKLEDSAVYLCASSLIGWETQYFGPGTRLLVL.

V is TRBV30 and J is TRBJ2-5; no clear D gene. Germline CDR1 is GTSNPN and CDR2 is SVGIG (reference sequence). V lost 6 bases, J lost 2 bases, and 10 bases lay in between. This CDR3 has 12 residues. The CDR3 loop is CACTVSQETQYF. The DNA for the CDR3 is TGTGCCTGTACAGTCTCACAAGAGACCCAGTACTTC.

The V and J genes are TRBV7-8 and TRBJ2-4; D possibly uses TRBD1 or TRBD2 (5 bases each). V was trimmed by 4 bases and J by 6 bases, leaving 16 bases between them. This CDR3 comprises 15 residues. Germline CDR1 and CDR2: SGHVS and FQNEAQ. CDR3: CASSSSGHAGNIQYF. The CDR3 region has the DNA TGTGCCAGCAGCTCCAGTGGACATGCGGGAAACATTCAGTACTTC. The full variable domain, rest sourced from reference TRBV7-8 and TRBJ2-4, is GAGVSQSPRYKVAKRGQDVALRCDPISGHVSLFWYQQALGQGPEFLTYFQNEAQLDKSGLPSDRFFAERPEGSVSTLKIQRTQQEDSAVYLCASSSSGHAGNIQYFGAGTRLSVL.